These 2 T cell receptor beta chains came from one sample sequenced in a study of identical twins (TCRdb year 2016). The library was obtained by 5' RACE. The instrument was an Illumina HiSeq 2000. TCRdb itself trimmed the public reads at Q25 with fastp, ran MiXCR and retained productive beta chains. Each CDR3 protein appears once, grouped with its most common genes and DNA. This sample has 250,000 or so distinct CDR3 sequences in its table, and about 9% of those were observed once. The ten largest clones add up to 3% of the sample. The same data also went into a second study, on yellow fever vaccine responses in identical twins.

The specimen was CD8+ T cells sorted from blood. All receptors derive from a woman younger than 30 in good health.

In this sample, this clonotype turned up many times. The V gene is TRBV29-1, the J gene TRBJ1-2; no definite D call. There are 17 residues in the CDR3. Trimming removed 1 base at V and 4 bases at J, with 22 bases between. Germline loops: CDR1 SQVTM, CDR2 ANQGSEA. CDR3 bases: TGCAGCGTTGAAGCCCCCCTTGTCGGACTTGGTAGCTATGGCTACACCTTC. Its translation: CSVEAPLVGLGSYGYTF. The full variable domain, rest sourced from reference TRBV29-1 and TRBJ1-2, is SAVISQKPSRDICQRGTSLTIQCQVDSQVTMMFWYRQQPGQSLTLIATANQGSEATYESGFVIDKFPISRPNLTFSTLTVSNMSPEDSSIYLCSVEAPLVGLGSYGYTFGSGTRLTVV.

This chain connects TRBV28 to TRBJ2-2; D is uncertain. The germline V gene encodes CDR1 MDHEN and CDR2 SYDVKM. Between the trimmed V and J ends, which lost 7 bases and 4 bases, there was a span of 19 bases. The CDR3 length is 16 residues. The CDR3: CASTSPLDGPTGELFF. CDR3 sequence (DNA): TGTGCCAGCACCTCCCCCTTGGACGGACCCACCGGGGAGCTGTTTTTT.